Shown below are 31 T cell receptor beta chains from a single sample sequenced in a study of shared clonotypes between healthy human individuals. Measured with immunoSEQ multiplex PCR; TCRdb has only the in-frame clones, and not every one. The table includes about a million clones, approximately 80% detected once. The sample taken for sequencing was memory CD4+ T cells from PBMCs. Indicated subset: CD45RA-negative fraction. These receptors were taken from a man aged 18 to 30 in good health. Some clones in this sample may be carry-over from other donors' samples.

This chain uses TRBV5-1 with TRBJ1-1; tentative D call: TRBD1 (5 bases). The germline gives CDR1 SGHRS, CDR2 YFSETQ. V lost 1 base to trimming and J lost 3 bases, with 10 bases between them. The CDR3 is 14 residues long. DNA of the CDR3: TGCGCCAGCAGCTTGCTGGGGCCTGACACTGAAGCTTTCTTT. Translating gives CASSLLGPDTEAFF.

The chain joins TRBV28 to TRBJ2-2; D is undetermined. The ends were cut back, 3 bases at V and 2 bases at J, with 7 bases in the middle. The CDR3 runs to 14 residues. The germline CDR1 and CDR2 sequences are MDHEN and SYDVKM. This CDR3 is CASSLGRNTGELFF. The CDR3 DNA is TGTGCCAGCAGTTTGGGCAGAAACACCGGGGAGCTGTTTTTT. Complete variable domain (other parts from reference TRBV28 and TRBJ2-2): DVKVTQSSRYLVKRTGEKVFLECVQDMDHENMFWYRQDPGLGLRLIYFSYDVKMKEKGDIPEGYSVSREKKERFSLILESASTNQTSMYLCASSLGRNTGELFFGEGSRLTVL.

This chain links TRBV7-9 with TRBJ2-6; a weak D match, TRBD1 (6 bases). V was clipped by 0 bases and J by 0 bases, with 15 bases between them. In germline, CDR1 is SEHNR, CDR2 FQNEAQ (reference sequence). The CDR3 is 19 amino acids. CDR3 nucleotides: TGTGCCAGCAGCTTAGCGGGAAGGGGGTCACGCTCTGGGGCCAACGTCCTGACTTTC. Translation: CASSLAGRGSRSGANVLTF.

The CDR3 spells CATSRLAGNFQETQYF. The CDR3 nucleotides read TGTGCCACCTCCCGACTAGCGGGAAACTTCCAAGAGACCCAGTACTTC. This chain links TRBV5-4 with TRBJ2-5; 11 nucleotides line up with TRBD2. The germline V gene encodes CDR1 SGHNT and CDR2 YYREEE (reference sequence). Trimming removed 9 bases from V and 1 base from J; junction bases left unmatched: 11. The CDR3 totals 16 residues.

V gene TRBV29-1 combines with J gene TRBJ1-1; D gene uncertain. V was trimmed by 6 bases and J by 6 bases, leaving 11 bases between them. Germline CDR1 reads SQVTM; CDR2 reads ANQGSEA. This CDR3 is 11 amino acids long. The CDR3 sequence is CSVSFRAEAFF. CDR3 nucleotide sequence: TGCAGCGTCAGTTTTCGGGCTGAAGCTTTCTTT.

In its sample, this clone was seen once. The V and J genes are TRBV2 and TRBJ2-7; D is unclear. V was cut by 4 bases and J by 2 bases, with 9 bases left in between. CDR3 length: 13 amino acids. Germline assignment: CDR1 SNHLY and CDR2 FYNNEI. CDR3: CASSGGLPYEQYF. The CDR3 DNA reads as TGTGCCAGCAGTGGTGGGCTGCCCTACGAGCAGTACTTC.

This rearrangement joins TRBV18 to TRBJ2-6; TRBD2 aligns across 13 bases. The CDR3 is 19 residues long. After removal of 4 bases from V and 1 base from J, the junction contained 7 bases not matched to a gene. Per germline, CDR1 KGHSH and CDR2 LQKENI. Written as DNA, the CDR3 is TGTGCCAGCTCACAGGGACTAGCGGGACCGTTATCTGGGGCCAACGTCCTGACTTTC. Translation gives CASSQGLAGPLSGANVLTF.

The chain couples TRBV2 to TRBJ2-3, with 8 bases lining up with TRBD2. Germline V gene sequence: CDR1 SNHLY, CDR2 FYNNEI. Unmatched junction bases numbered 3, after V lost 7 bases and J lost 0 bases. CDR3 length equals 14 residues. CDR3 in DNA: TGTGCCAGCAAGACTAGCGTCAGCACAGATACGCAGTATTTT. It is translated as CASKTSVSTDTQYF.

The chain links TRBV18 to TRBJ1-5; D uncertain. Trimming cost V 2 bases and J 12 bases, with 8 bases left between them. The germline V gene has CDR1 KGHSH and CDR2 LQKENI. CDR3 size: 11 residues. The CDR3 DNA reads as TGTGCCAGCTCACCAAAATGGGGCCAGCATTTT. Residues: CASSPKWGQHF. Filled out from reference TRBV18 and TRBJ1-5, the complete variable domain reads NAGVMQNPRHLVRRRGQEARLRCSPMKGHSHVYWYRQLPEEGLKFMVYLQKENIIDESGMPKERFSAEFPKEGPSILRIQQVVRGDSAAYFCASSPKWGQHFGDGTRLSIL.

The chain recombines TRBV20-1 with TRBJ2-5; D unclear. This CDR3 has 11 residues. Trimming shortened V by 6 bases and J by 4 bases, and 9 bases separated the two germline ends. From germline, CDR1 is DFQATT and CDR2 SNEGSKA (reference sequence). CDR3 sequence reads: CSAAGIETQYF. The DNA for the CDR3 is TGCAGTGCGGCCGGCATAGAGACCCAGTACTTC.

This sequence joins TRBV7-9 and TRBJ2-1, with D unresolved. The CDR3 consists of 13 residues. Germline-derived CDR1 and CDR2 are SEHNR and FQNEAQ (reference sequence). V was pared by 7 bases and J by 1 base, with 8 bases between. The CDR3 DNA sequence: TGTGCCAGCATAAGGGATTCCTACAATGAGCAGTTCTTC. Translation gives CASIRDSYNEQFF.

The rearrangement joins TRBV14 to TRBJ1-3; no definite D call. Trimming removed 5 bases from V and 4 bases from J, with 12 bases in between. Per germline, CDR1 SGHDN and CDR2 FVKESK. There are 14 residues in the CDR3. Written as DNA, the CDR3 is TGTGCCAGCAGCGATCACTGGTGGGGAAACACCATATATTTT. It yields the protein CASSDHWWGNTIYF.

The V gene is TRBV18, the J gene TRBJ2-3; TRBD2 matches 14 bases. The V gene's germline CDR1 is KGHSH and CDR2 LQKENI. The junction had 2 bases not matched to a gene; V was cut back by 1 base and J by 5 bases. The CDR3 sequence is 16 residues long. The CDR3 loop is CASSPRGLAGGDTQYF. CDR3 DNA sequence: TGTGCCAGCTCACCACGCGGACTAGCGGGAGGAGATACGCAGTATTTT.

This chain connects TRBV18 to TRBJ2-2; D might be TRBD1 (6 bases). Trimming removed 1 base at V and 1 base at J, with 10 bases between. CDR1 and CDR2 from the germline V gene are KGHSH and LQKENI. The CDR3 sequence is 16 residues long. CDR3 region: CASSPRTTGNTGELFF. In DNA form, the CDR3 reads TGTGCCAGCTCACCACGGACGACAGGGAACACCGGGGAGCTGTTTTTT.

The chain joins TRBV6-1 to TRBJ2-5; unclear D gene. Looked up from germline, CDR1 is MNHNS and CDR2 is SASEGT. CDR3 size: 11 residues. V was cut by 8 bases and J by 5 bases, with 9 bases left in between. CDR3 residues: CASEVGETQYF. For the CDR3, the DNA is TGTGCCAGCGAAGTTGGCGAGACCCAGTACTTC.

This clone has just one count. The CDR3 sequence: CASSLSTDTQYF. CDR3 coding DNA: TGTGCCAGCAGCCTGAGCACAGATACGCAGTATTTT. The chain is built from TRBV5-4 and TRBJ2-3; D is undetermined. The germline V gene has CDR1 SGHNT and CDR2 YYREEE (reference sequence). Deletions cut 4 bases from V and 0 bases from J, with 3 bases between. The CDR3 has 12 amino acids.

The CDR3 DNA is TGTGCCAGCAGCCCAGGCCGGGACTTTGAGACCCAGTACTTC. Its protein product is CASSPGRDFETQYF. V and J are TRBV7-8 and TRBJ2-5; possible D gene TRBD2, 6 bases. Germline assignment: CDR1 SGHVS and CDR2 FQNEAQ. Between the trimmed V and J ends, which lost 5 bases and 5 bases, there was a span of 15 bases. This CDR3 contains 14 residues.

This clone was counted a few times. The rearrangement links TRBV5-1 to TRBJ2-4; D remains ambiguous. CDR3 length equals 16 residues. Trimming removed 0 bases from V and 0 bases from J, with 10 bases in between. Germline assignment: CDR1 SGHRS and CDR2 YFSETQ. CDR3 protein: CASSLGQSLAKNIQYF. CDR3 sequence (DNA): TGCGCCAGCAGCTTGGGGCAGTCCCTAGCCAAAAACATTCAGTACTTC.

This chain uses TRBV2 with TRBJ1-4; tentative D call: TRBD1 (5 bases). Germline CDR1 reads SNHLY; CDR2 reads FYNNEI. The CDR3 is made up of 15 amino acids. V shed 2 bases and J shed 8 bases, with 15 bases lying between them. The CDR3 bases are TGTGCCAGCAGTGAAATTGGAGGGGAACGGGAAAAACTGTTTTTT. Translation: CASSEIGGEREKLFF. Complete variable domain (other parts from reference TRBV2 and TRBJ1-4): EPEVTQTPSHQVTQMGQEVILRCVPISNHLYFYWYRQILGQKVEFLVSFYNNEISEKSEIFDDQFSVERPDGSNFTLKIRSTKLEDSAMYFCASSEIGGEREKLFFGSGTQLSVL.

V usage is TRBV28 and J usage is TRBJ1-3; D perhaps matches TRBD1 (5 bases). Trimming pared 7 bases from V and 0 bases from J, leaving 13 bases between. Germline assignment: CDR1 MDHEN and CDR2 SYDVKM. The CDR3 spans 15 residues. In DNA form, the CDR3 reads TGTGCCAGCACGCGGGGCCCCCTCTCTGGAAACACCATATATTTT. Translated: CASTRGPLSGNTIYF.

The chain links TRBV6-5 to TRBJ1-4, with D possibly matching TRBD1 (5 bases). Per the germline V gene, CDR1 is MNHEY and CDR2 is SVGAGI. Trimming cost V 1 base and J 7 bases, with 16 bases left between them. The CDR3 contains 16 residues. This chain's CDR3 is CASSYWGPGQVEKLFF. The CDR3 DNA is TGTGCCAGCAGTTACTGGGGACCGGGGCAGGTTGAAAAACTGTTTTTT.

Turning to this clone: Other DNA sequences within the sample encode an identical CDR3. The chain couples TRBV28 to TRBJ1-1; maybe TRBD1 (6 bases). CDR1 and CDR2 (germline): MDHEN, SYDVKM. The CDR3 is 15 residues long. V lost 2 bases, J lost 0 bases, and 10 bases lay in between. The CDR3 DNA reads TGTGCCAGCAGTTTACGAACAGGGCTGAACACTGAAGCTTTCTTT. It codes for CASSLRTGLNTEAFF.

J is TRBJ2-7 and V is TRBV5-6; D is unresolved. The germline V gene has CDR1 SGHDT and CDR2 YYEEEE. The CDR3 has 11 amino acids. The germline V and J ends were trimmed by 4 bases and 7 bases, with 9 bases remaining between them. The CDR3 DNA sequence: TGTGCCAGCAGCACCTTTTTGGAGCAGTACTTC. It encodes CASSTFLEQYF.

A few counts support this clone. J is TRBJ2-5 and V is TRBV15, with TRBD2 matching over 8 bases. In germline, CDR1 is LNHNV, CDR2 YYDKDF (reference sequence). CDR3 size: 14 residues. V lost 3 bases, J lost 5 bases, and 5 bases stayed unmatched. The CDR3 DNA sequence: TGTGCCACCAGCAGGCCGGGAGGGCGGGAGACCCAGTACTTC. It encodes CATSRPGGRETQYF.

This sequence joins TRBV7-2 and TRBJ2-2; maybe TRBD2 (6 bases). Trimming removed 5 bases at V and 4 bases at J, with 11 bases between. Germline V lookup: CDR1 SGHTA, CDR2 FQGNSA. This CDR3 region has 14 residues. The CDR3 loop is CASSAWGVTGELFF. CDR3 DNA sequence: TGTGCCAGCAGCGCATGGGGGGTCACCGGGGAGCTGTTTTTT.

Concerning this clone: One base separates it from a far larger clone, so it is likely a read error. The V call is TRBV7-8, the J call TRBJ2-7; 7 nucleotides match TRBD1. V lost 5 bases, J lost 0 bases, and 4 bases stayed unmatched. The CDR3 is 14 amino acids. Germline V CDR1 and CDR2: SGHVS, FQNEAQ. The CDR3 DNA reads as TGTGCCAGCAGCACCCGGGACAGCTCCTACGAGCAGTACTTC. It translates to CASSTRDSSYEQYF.

A remark on this clone: Germline and junction disagree at one end, which may indicate a read error. This sample includes further DNA sequences coding for the same CDR3. The gene calls are TRBV6-1 and TRBJ1-5; D is unresolved. Germline-derived CDR1 and CDR2 are MNHNS and SASEGT. The CDR3 consists of 14 residues. The DNA of the CDR3 is TGTGCTAGCAGTATTAACCCTCAAAATCAGCCCCAGCATTTT. This gives the protein CASSINPQNQPQHF.

V gene TRBV6-6 combines with J gene TRBJ1-2; 10 bases map to TRBD1. Trimming took 5 bases from V and 4 from J; bases not matched to a gene: 7. This CDR3 comprises 15 residues. Germline CDR1 is MNHNY and CDR2 is SVGAGI (reference sequence). CDR3 sequence: CASSPFGQGGYGYTF. The CDR3 DNA is TGTGCCAGCAGTCCCTTCGGACAGGGGGGCTATGGCTACACCTTC.

This clone has just a few counts. Additional DNA sequences in this sample encode the identical CDR3. The chain joins TRBV28 to TRBJ1-5, with no clear D. There are 11 residues in the CDR3. Germline CDR1 MDHEN, CDR2 SYDVKM. Between the trimmed V and J ends, which lost 3 bases and 3 bases, there was a span of 0 bases. The CDR3 region is CASSFNQPQHF. The CDR3 DNA follows: TGTGCCAGCAGTTTCAATCAGCCCCAGCATTTT. Full variable domain (outside the CDR3, taken from reference TRBV28 and TRBJ1-5): DVKVTQSSRYLVKRTGEKVFLECVQDMDHENMFWYRQDPGLGLRLIYFSYDVKMKEKGDIPEGYSVSREKKERFSLILESASTNQTSMYLCASSFNQPQHFGDGTRLSIL.

V and J are TRBV6-1 and TRBJ1-4, with D hard to call. The germline gives CDR1 MNHNS, CDR2 SASEGT. The CDR3 consists of 15 residues. Between the trimmed V and J ends, which lost 2 bases and 4 bases, there was a span of 11 bases. CDR3 loop: CASSENRQINEKLFF. The CDR3 nucleotides read TGTGCCAGCAGTGAAAACCGGCAGATTAATGAAAAACTGTTTTTT.

The chain uses TRBV29-1 and TRBJ1-3; D possibly corresponds to TRBD1 (5 bases). With 7 bases removed from V and 0 bases from J, the gap between germline ends came to 10 bases. Germline V gives CDR1 SQVTM, CDR2 ANQGSEA. The CDR3 is made up of 13 amino acids. CDR3 region: CSATTDSGNTIYF. CDR3 coding DNA: TGCAGCGCTACGACAGACTCTGGAAACACCATATATTTT.